The clone carrying this T cell receptor (beta chain) was detected only a few times. The antigen is unknown. Incorporated into the TCR beta cDNA libraries were unique molecular identifiers, which served to reduce PCR and sequencing biases. Roughly 0.5 million cDNA molecules were obtained from roughly 1 to 10 million T cells. TCRdb passed the PCR reads through MiXCR, listing each CDR3 protein once. The table has 740,000 or so distinct CDR3 sequences, roughly 50% seen once; the top ten hold roughly 4.4%. This specimen belongs to a study of post-analysis software for immune sequencing data. Overall study: Disease courses included relapsing-remitting, secondary progressive and progressive-relapsing multiple sclerosis. Study-level results: Controls' normalized Chao1 diversity significantly exceeded that of multiple sclerosis patients. F measure showed strong co-clustering of same-batch samples. Five or six TRBV segments, TRBV5-6, TRBV5-1 and TRBV20-1 among them, were found more frequent in patients than controls.

This CDR3 comprises 17 residues. The V gene's germline CDR1 is DFQATT and CDR2 SNEGSKA (reference sequence). The junction had 8 bases not matched to a gene; V was cut back by 1 base and J by 6 bases. The TCR sequence derives from a girl under 18 with multiple sclerosis. The sequencing sample was made of blood. The genes are TRBV20-1 and TRBJ2-1; the match to TRBD2 covers 14 bases. CDR3 in amino acids: CSARAGTSGSVGNEQFF. The CDR3 DNA reads as TGCAGTGCTAGAGCAGGGACTAGCGGGAGCGTGGGCAATGAGCAGTTCTTC.